A single sample is the source of the 32 T cell receptor beta chains below, sequenced in a study of blood T cell repertoires in COVID-19 (dated by TCRdb to the early 2020s). The method behind the library was the immunoSEQ multiplex PCR assay. TCRdb stores this immuneACCESS table with in-frame sequences only. Part of the clones is absent; in the studies checked, under half of the shortfall reflects unresolved V genes, and no reason is known for the rest. For this sample there are about 100,000 clones; 88% appear just once. Of the sample, 2% to 3% falls within the top ten clones. Source material: peripheral blood. These receptors originate from a human donor in a cohort sampled during active COVID-19.

CDR3 protein: CASQNSFSTDTQYF. For the CDR3, the DNA is TGTGCCTCCCAGAACAGCTTTAGCACAGATACGCAGTATTTT. The chain recombines TRBV30 with TRBJ2-3; the D is unclear. This CDR3 contains 14 residues. The V gene lost 7 bases and the J gene lost 0 bases, with 14 bases spanning the gap. From germline, CDR1 is GTSNPN and CDR2 SVGIG (reference sequence).

The gene calls are TRBV27 and TRBJ2-3; D remains ambiguous. V shed 2 bases and J shed 1 base, with 10 bases lying between them. The germline CDR1 and CDR2 sequences are MNHEY and SMNVEV (reference sequence). The CDR3 length is 15 residues. The CDR3 region is CASSLLGAGTDTQYF. The CDR3 DNA sequence: TGTGCCAGCAGTTTACTTGGAGCTGGCACAGATACGCAGTATTTT.

In DNA form, the CDR3 reads TGCGCCAGCAGCTTAAAATGGCAGGGGGCAACGGGGAACACTGAAGCTTTCTTT. Amino acid sequence: CASSLKWQGATGNTEAFF. The chain couples TRBV5-1 to TRBJ1-1; TRBD1 matches 8 bases. This CDR3 spans 18 amino acids. CDR1 and CDR2 (germline): SGHRS, YFSETQ. V dropped 2 bases and J dropped 1; count of bases not matched to a gene: 13.

V and J are TRBV5-5 and TRBJ2-3; 13 bases agree with TRBD2. The V gene's germline CDR1 is SGHKS and CDR2 YYEKEE (reference sequence). Germline trimming cut 5 bases from V and 4 bases from J; bases unmatched to any gene: 7. This CDR3 is 16 amino acids long. The CDR3 nucleotides read TGTGCCAGCAGACAAGGACTAGCGGGAGTATCAGATACGCAGTATTTT. Translating it yields CASRQGLAGVSDTQYF.

This rearrangement joins TRBV5-5 to TRBJ2-7, with D unclear. V was clipped by 0 bases and J by 2 bases, with 12 bases between them. Per germline, CDR1 SGHKS and CDR2 YYEKEE (reference sequence). This CDR3 comprises 15 residues. The CDR3 DNA sequence: TGTGCCAGCAGCTTGGGGAGCTCGACCGCCTACGAGCAGTACTTC. Translating it yields CASSLGSSTAYEQYF.

CDR3 in amino acids: CASSSGTVMNTEAFF. CDR3 in DNA: TGTGCCAGCAGCTCTGGGACAGTCATGAACACTGAAGCTTTCTTT. The chain is built from TRBV11-2 and TRBJ1-1; 7 bases map to TRBD1. Germline CDR1 and CDR2: SGHAT and FQNNGV. The CDR3 is 15 residues long. J lost 0 bases, V lost 4 bases, and 5 bases had no gene match.

The chain links TRBV29-1 to TRBJ2-2, with TRBD1 identical over 7 bases. This CDR3 spans 15 amino acids. V shed 2 bases, J shed 2 bases, and the junction held 5 bases outside the gene matches. Germline values: CDR1 SQVTM, CDR2 ANQGSEA. The CDR3 loop is CSVESGQFNTGELFF. As DNA, the CDR3 is TGCAGCGTTGAATCGGGACAGTTTAACACCGGGGAGCTGTTTTTT.

J is TRBJ2-1 and V is TRBV24-1; possible D gene TRBD2, 5 bases. V was cut by 1 base and J by 9 bases, with 15 bases left in between. Germline V gene lookup returns CDR1 KGHDR and CDR2 SFDVKD. This CDR3 spans 15 amino acids. Here the CDR3 reads CATSDFPDEGSEQFF. The CDR3 DNA follows: TGTGCCACCAGTGATTTCCCGGACGAGGGATCTGAGCAGTTCTTC.

The chain employs TRBV5-1 and TRBJ1-2; D possibly corresponds to TRBD1 (6 bases). The V gene lost 4 bases and the J gene lost 8 bases, with 12 bases spanning the gap. Per the germline V gene, CDR1 is SGHRS and CDR2 is YFSETQ. The CDR3 extends over 12 amino acids. For the CDR3, the DNA is TGCGCCAGCAGCCCTACAGGGAGCGGCTACACCTTC. It yields the protein CASSPTGSGYTF.

V usage is TRBV5-5 and J usage is TRBJ2-2; 10 bases agree with TRBD2. This CDR3 has 15 amino acids. The V gene end was trimmed by 4 bases and the J gene end by 4 bases; junction bases not matched to a gene: 4. In germline, CDR1 is SGHKS, CDR2 YYEKEE (reference sequence). CDR3 nucleotides: TGTGCCAGCAGCCGGGGACTAGCGATCACCGGGGAGCTGTTTTTT. The encoded protein is CASSRGLAITGELFF. The variable domain in full, with the rest retrieved from reference TRBV5-5 and TRBJ2-2, is DAGVTQSPTHLIKTRGQQVTLRCSPISGHKSVSWYQQVLGQGPQFIFQYYEKEERGRGNFPDRFSARQFPNYSSELNVNALLLGDSALYLCASSRGLAITGELFFGEGSRLTVL.

This clone was detected once. V and J are TRBV13 and TRBJ1-1; D ambiguous. The germline V and J ends were trimmed by 6 bases and 4 bases, with 12 bases remaining between them. Per germline, CDR1 PRHDT and CDR2 FYEKMQ (reference sequence). The CDR3 spans 13 residues. The CDR3 bases are TGTGCCAGCAGTCTGGAGCAGAGCACTGAAGCTTTCTTT. Translating it yields CASSLEQSTEAFF.

This clone came up once. This chain connects TRBV3-1 (or the pseudogene TRBV3-2) to TRBJ2-1, with TRBD2 matching over 11 bases. V dropped 1 base and J dropped 4; count of bases not matched to a gene: 6. The CDR3 is 17 amino acids. Germline lookup yields CDR1 LGHDT and CDR2 YNNKEL (reference sequence). The CDR3 is CASSQGLAGGIYNEQFF. The CDR3 DNA reads as TGTGCCAGCAGCCAAGGGCTAGCGGGAGGAATATACAATGAGCAGTTCTTC.

The rearrangement uses TRBV3-1 (or the pseudogene TRBV3-2) and TRBJ2-1; D not certain. CDR1 is LGHDT and CDR2 is YNNKEL in the germline V gene (reference sequence). Trimming took off 1 base at V and 10 bases at J, with 8 bases between the two ends. This CDR3 is built from 12 residues. CDR3 nucleotides: TGTGCCAGCAGCCAAGTGAACTACGAGCAGTTCTTC. This codes for CASSQVNYEQFF.

The chain couples TRBV6-5 to TRBJ2-1, with 7 nucleotides matching TRBD1. The length of the CDR3 is 14 residues. Trimming cost V 2 bases and J 4 bases; bases outside gene matches: 2. In germline, CDR1 is MNHEY, CDR2 SVGAGI. DNA of the CDR3: TGTGCCAGCAGTTACAAGGGACAGTACAATGAGCAGTTCTTC. Its translation is CASSYKGQYNEQFF.

The chain combines TRBV28 with TRBJ1-1, with TRBD1 identical over 9 bases. The CDR3 is made up of 18 amino acids. Trimming removed 6 bases from V and 6 bases from J; junction bases left unmatched: 20. CDR1 and CDR2 (germline): MDHEN, SYDVKM. The CDR3 spells CASSRSFGAGQGKAEAFF. The CDR3 coding sequence is TGTGCCAGCAGCCGCTCGTTTGGGGCTGGACAGGGGAAGGCTGAAGCTTTCTTT.

The chain carries TRBV3-1 (or the pseudogene TRBV3-2) and TRBJ1-4; 7 nucleotides match TRBD1. J gave up 13 bases and V 1 base, and 3 bases lay outside the gene matches. Germline values: CDR1 LGHDT, CDR2 YNNKEL (reference sequence). The CDR3 contains 12 residues. CDR3 DNA sequence: TGTGCCAGCAGCCAAGCGGACAGGAGACTGTTTTTT. Protein sequence: CASSQADRRLFF.

The rearrangement links TRBV10-1 to TRBJ2-5; 7 bases align to TRBD1. Germline loops: CDR1 WNHNN, CDR2 SYGVQD (reference sequence). V dropped 3 bases and J dropped 3; count of bases not matched to a gene: 4. CDR3 length: 14 amino acids. CDR3 in amino acids: CASSEQGRKETQYF. The CDR3, as DNA: TGCGCCAGCAGTGAACAGGGGCGTAAAGAGACCCAGTACTTC.

This clone was detected only once. J is TRBJ1-3 and V is TRBV6-5, with D possibly matching TRBD1 (6 bases). Germline CDR1 reads MNHEY; CDR2 reads SVGAGI. Trimming left V 7 bases short and J 6 bases short, with 16 bases between. There are 14 residues in the CDR3. CDR3 nucleotide sequence: TGTGCCAGCATCCCAGGGGTTAGTGAAAACACCATATATTTT. Encoded protein: CASIPGVSENTIYF.

The chain couples TRBV27 to TRBJ1-2; D uncertain. In germline, CDR1 is MNHEY, CDR2 SMNVEV (reference sequence). The CDR3 totals 13 residues. V lost 5 bases and J 5 bases, leaving 12 bases between the germline ends. The CDR3 nucleotides are TGTGCCAGCAGTCCCCGCGGGGTTTATGGCTACACCTTC. It yields the protein CASSPRGVYGYTF.

The chain joins TRBV10-1 to TRBJ2-3, with D perhaps matching TRBD1 (5 bases). This CDR3 contains 17 residues. V was trimmed by 0 bases and J by 2 bases, leaving 15 bases between them. From germline, CDR1 is WNHNN and CDR2 SYGVQD (reference sequence). In DNA form, the CDR3 reads TGCGCCAGCAGTGAGTCCGGGCTGCCAGGGCCCACAGATACGCAGTATTTT. It encodes CASSESGLPGPTDTQYF.

This clone was observed a handful of times. Other nucleotide sequences from this sample produce the same CDR3. CDR3 DNA sequence: TGTGCCAGCAGTTACACCACAAAAGAGACCCAGTACTTC. Protein: CASSYTTKETQYF. V gene TRBV6-5 combines with J gene TRBJ2-5, with no clear D. This CDR3 region has 13 residues. Germline loops: CDR1 MNHEY, CDR2 SVGAGI. The V end was cut by 2 bases, the J end by 3 bases, with 7 bases between.

V and J are TRBV10-3 and TRBJ2-4; tentatively, D is TRBD2 (5 bases). The CDR3 has 16 amino acids. Trimming left V 0 bases short and J 0 bases short, with 9 bases between. Germline V gene lookup returns CDR1 ENHRY and CDR2 SYGVKD. CDR3 region: CAISESTAGAKNIQYF. The DNA for the CDR3 is TGTGCCATCAGTGAGTCGACGGCGGGAGCCAAAAACATTCAGTACTTC.

About this clone: This sample includes further DNA sequences coding for the same CDR3. This chain uses TRBV10-1 with TRBJ2-1; no firm D call. Between the trimmed V and J ends, which lost 0 bases and 0 bases, there was a span of 9 bases. Per the germline V gene, CDR1 is WNHNN and CDR2 is SYGVQD (reference sequence). The CDR3 is 16 amino acids. CDR3: CASSESPTASYNEQFF. The CDR3 DNA sequence: TGCGCCAGCAGTGAGTCCCCGACTGCCTCCTACAATGAGCAGTTCTTC.

This clone was seen once. This rearrangement joins TRBV15 to TRBJ1-1; 9 nucleotides match TRBD1. CDR3 size: 15 residues. The V gene end was trimmed by 5 bases and the J gene end by 3 bases; junction bases not matched to a gene: 7. The germline V gene encodes CDR1 LNHNV and CDR2 YYDKDF (reference sequence). This CDR3 reads CATSDDRGTYTEAFF. In DNA, the CDR3 is TGTGCCACCAGCGATGACAGGGGGACCTACACTGAAGCTTTCTTT. Drawing the rest from reference TRBV15 and TRBJ1-1, the complete variable domain is DAMVIQNPRYQVTQFGKPVTLSCSQTLNHNVMYWYQQKSSQAPKLLFHYYDKDFNNEADTPDNFQSRRPNTSFCFLDIRSPGLGDTAMYLCATSDDRGTYTEAFFGQGTRLTVV.

V is TRBV7-9 and J is TRBJ2-5; D is unclear. CDR3 size: 13 residues. The ends were cut back, 2 bases at V and 2 bases at J, with 6 bases in the middle. Germline CDR1 reads SEHNR; CDR2 reads FQNEAQ (reference sequence). The CDR3 loop is CASSLPGQETQYF. As DNA, the CDR3 is TGTGCCAGCAGCTTACCGGGTCAAGAGACCCAGTACTTC. Using reference TRBV7-9 and TRBJ2-5 for the parts outside the CDR3, the full variable domain is DTGVSQNPRHKITKRGQNVTFRCDPISEHNRLYWYRQTLGQGPEFLTYFQNEAQLEKSRLLSDRFSAERPKGSFSTLEIQRTEQGDSAMYLCASSLPGQETQYFGPGTRLLVL.

The rearrangement links TRBV19 to TRBJ1-3; D gene unclear. V dropped 6 bases and J dropped 0 bases, with 9 bases sitting between them. The CDR3 contains 14 residues. CDR1 LNHDA and CDR2 SQIVND come from the germline V gene (reference sequence). The CDR3 loop reads CASSHLSSGNTIYF. In nucleotides, the CDR3 is TGTGCCAGTAGCCACCTCAGCTCTGGAAACACCATATATTTT.

V and J are TRBV4-1 and TRBJ2-5, with a weak D call TRBD1 (5 bases). CDR3 length: 15 residues. Germline CDR1 is MGHRA and CDR2 is YSYEKL. Trimming shortened V by 1 base and J by 5 bases, and 14 bases separated the two germline ends. CDR3 protein: CASSQVLVKGETQYF. The CDR3 DNA reads TGCGCCAGCAGCCAAGTTCTAGTCAAGGGGGAGACCCAGTACTTC.

Concerning this clone: The conserved phenylalanine or tryptophan is not found at the CDR3 terminus, so this likely reflects a read error. No DNA is shown, since the ends of the CDR3 on it are uncertain; the CDR3 is the one TCRdb lists. This chain connects TRBV6-6 to TRBJ2-7; TRBD2 is the table's D call, not checked against the DNA. The V gene's germline CDR1 is MNHNY and CDR2 SVGAGI (reference sequence). With termini counted, the CDR3 has 10 amino acids. The CDR3 loop is CASSPTHRVI.

The chain uses TRBV27 and TRBJ2-6, with D possibly matching TRBD2 (5 bases). With 8 bases removed from V and 0 bases from J, the gap between germline ends came to 8 bases. The germline CDR1 and CDR2 sequences are MNHEY and SMNVEV (reference sequence). CDR3 length equals 14 residues. As DNA, the CDR3 is TGTGCCAGCTCCAGCGGCTCTGGGGCCAACGTCCTGACTTTC. Translation: CASSSGSGANVLTF.

The chain has TRBV2 and TRBJ2-3, with TRBD2 matching 7 bases. J gave up 2 bases and V 3 bases, and 5 bases lay outside the gene matches. This CDR3 is 15 amino acids long. Looked up from germline, CDR1 is SNHLY and CDR2 is FYNNEI. CDR3 DNA: TGTGCCAGCAGTGATCGGGGGGTGGCCACAGATACGCAGTATTTT. This encodes CASSDRGVATDTQYF.

V gene TRBV18 combines with J gene TRBJ2-7, with TRBD1 matching over 10 bases. Germline CDR1 is KGHSH and CDR2 is LQKENI. The J segment lost 6 bases and the V segment lost 3 bases, leaving 11 bases of the junction unmatched. The CDR3 covers 16 residues. The CDR3 region has the DNA TGTGCCAGCTCACCGCCGGGACAGGGGTCGGGTACCGAGCAGTACTTC. Protein sequence: CASSPPGQGSGTEQYF. Filled out from reference TRBV18 and TRBJ2-7, the complete variable domain reads NAGVMQNPRHLVRRRGQEARLRCSPMKGHSHVYWYRQLPEEGLKFMVYLQKENIIDESGMPKERFSAEFPKEGPSILRIQQVVRGDSAAYFCASSPPGQGSGTEQYFGPGTRLTVT.

The chain recombines TRBV4-1 with TRBJ2-7; 7 nucleotides match TRBD1. Trimming cost V 0 bases and J 4 bases; bases outside gene matches: 6. This CDR3 has 15 amino acids. The germline gives CDR1 MGHRA, CDR2 YSYEKL. The CDR3 region is CASSQDPTGFYEQYF. The CDR3 DNA follows: TGCGCCAGCAGCCAAGACCCGACAGGGTTTTACGAGCAGTACTTC.